Below are 6 T cell receptor beta chains sequenced from a single sample in a study of T cell responses to AZD1222 COVID-19 vaccine. The protocol was immunoSEQ multiplex PCR, while the TCRdb copy is restricted to in-frame clones and leaves out a portion. The data contain some 150,000 clones, roughly 92% of them seen just once; the ten biggest clones take up around 1.3%. The material was peripheral blood, obtained on day 0 of AZD1222 vaccination. The receptors here all came from an adult in good health.

The genes are TRBV7-9 and TRBJ2-2, with D perhaps TRBD2 (6 bases). V gave up 5 bases and J gave up 6 bases, with 16 bases separating them. Germline V gives CDR1 SEHNR, CDR2 FQNEAQ (reference sequence). This CDR3 spans 15 amino acids. The CDR3 loop reads CASSQVRGTAGELFF. CDR3 DNA: TGTGCCAGCAGCCAGGTGCGGGGTACGGCCGGGGAGCTGTTTTTT.

The gene calls are TRBV19 and TRBJ2-3, with 11 bases identical to TRBD1. V lost 5 bases to trimming and J lost 4 bases; unmatched junction nucleotides: 8. The CDR3 contains 16 residues. CDR1 is LNHDA, CDR2 SQIVND, per germline (reference sequence). DNA for the CDR3: TGTGCCAGTAGTCCCCGGACAGGGGGCGCCTCAGATACGCAGTATTTT. Protein product: CASSPRTGGASDTQYF.

The V gene is TRBV11-1, the J gene TRBJ1-1; D remains unclear. The CDR3 runs to 15 residues. CDR1 is SGHAT and CDR2 is FQDESV in the germline V gene (reference sequence). Trimming took off 5 bases at V and 0 bases at J, with 13 bases between the two ends. Here the CDR3 DNA reads TGTGCCAGCAGCAAAAGTCCACAAATGAACACTGAAGCTTTCTTT. It codes for CASSKSPQMNTEAFF. Based on the CDR3 plus reference TRBV11-1 and TRBJ1-1, the full variable domain is EAEVAQSPRYKITEKSQAVAFWCDPISGHATLYWYRQILGQGPELLVQFQDESVVDDSQLPKDRFSAERLKGVDSTLKIQPAELGDSAMYLCASSKSPQMNTEAFFGQGTRLTVV.

The rearrangement uses TRBV6-1 and TRBJ1-1; D remains unclear. The CDR3 is made up of 15 amino acids. Trimming pared 0 bases from V and 0 bases from J, leaving 8 bases between. CDR1 is MNHNS, CDR2 SASEGT, per germline. The CDR3 spells CASSEAWQLNTEAFF. CDR3 DNA: TGTGCCAGCAGTGAAGCGTGGCAGCTGAACACTGAAGCTTTCTTT.

This clone came up a few times. The chain couples TRBV11-2 to TRBJ1-4; 10 bases fit TRBD1. With 6 bases clipped from V and 6 bases from J, the junction kept 7 bases outside the gene matches. The CDR3 has 15 amino acids. From germline, CDR1 is SGHAT and CDR2 FQNNGV. Here the CDR3 DNA reads TGTGCCAGCAGGACAGGGGGCGCATCGTATGAAAAACTGTTTTTT. Translation gives CASRTGGASYEKLFF.

The V gene is TRBV6-5, the J gene TRBJ1-1; possible D gene TRBD1, 6 bases. This CDR3 has 13 residues. V was clipped by 7 bases and J by 1 base, with 10 bases between them. The V gene's germline CDR1 is MNHEY and CDR2 SVGAGI. The CDR3, as DNA: TGTGCCAGCAACAGGGATGGGAACACTGAAGCTTTCTTT. It encodes CASNRDGNTEAFF.